This T cell receptor beta chain was captured in a study of cytomegalovirus exposure and HLA in healthy donors. PCR amplification relied on 60 Vbeta primers (plus 13 Jbeta primers). Some clones are missing from TCRdb's copy, which holds only in-frame ones; the method was immunoSEQ multiplex PCR. The sample contains 100,000 to 150,000 clones, 79% of which appear only once. Sequenced: PBMCs. The sequence derives from a male donor in good health and CMV-seronegative.

CDR3 DNA sequence: TGTGCCAGCAGCTTAACGGACAGGGCGGCAGAAGACTACACCTTC. It specifies CASSLTDRAAEDYTF. This sequence joins TRBV7-3 and TRBJ1-2, with TRBD1 identical over 8 bases. CDR1 and CDR2 from the germline V gene are SGHTA and FQGTGA. The CDR3 is 15 residues long. Trimming took 0 bases from V and 10 from J; bases not matched to a gene: 10.